These 26 T cell receptor beta chains originate from one sample sequenced in a study of cytomegalovirus exposure and HLA in healthy donors listed by TCRdb under 2017. Library prep was done by the immunoSEQ multiplex PCR assay. For the multiplex PCR, a mixture combining 60 forward primers for TCR Vbeta segments and 13 reverse primers for TCR Jbeta segments was used. The table comes from immuneACCESS by way of TCRdb, which keeps in-frame sequences with V and J called. Part of the clones is missing from these tables; in studies checked, under half for an unresolved V gene and the rest for unknown reasons. This sample comprises around 140,000 clones, around 80% of them detected only once. The ten largest clonotypes hold roughly 4.5% of the sample. Sequencing was done on a sample of PBMCs. The receptors come from a man aged 35 to 55 in good health and CMV-seronegative.

The gene calls are TRBV7-8 and TRBJ1-4; 8 bases are a match to TRBD1. The CDR3 contains 15 residues. Germline loops: CDR1 SGHVS, CDR2 FQNEAQ. V lost 5 bases and J lost 7; bases outside the gene matches: 9. The CDR3 loop reads CASSEEPGGGEKLFF. CDR3 in DNA: TGTGCCAGCAGCGAAGAGCCAGGGGGCGGTGAAAAACTGTTTTTT. The full variable domain, completed using reference TRBV7-8 and TRBJ1-4, is GAGVSQSPRYKVAKRGQDVALRCDPISGHVSLFWYQQALGQGPEFLTYFQNEAQLDKSGLPSDRFFAERPEGSVSTLKIQRTQQEDSAVYLCASSEEPGGGEKLFFGSGTQLSVL.

The J gene is TRBJ1-5, the V gene TRBV5-1; no reliable D call. This CDR3 region has 14 residues. The ends were cut back, 2 bases at V and 7 bases at J, with 13 bases in the middle. Germline CDR1 reads SGHRS; CDR2 reads YFSETQ. CDR3 sequence: CASSFGRLGQPQHF. The DNA of the CDR3 is TGCGCCAGCAGCTTCGGCAGGCTCGGCCAGCCCCAGCATTTT.

The genes are TRBV5-1 and TRBJ2-2, with D uncertain. Germline V gives CDR1 SGHRS, CDR2 YFSETQ. This CDR3 has 15 residues. V shed 2 bases and J shed 6 bases, with 14 bases lying between them. CDR3 in amino acids: CASSFMASGPGELFF. CDR3 sequence (DNA): TGCGCCAGCAGCTTTATGGCTAGTGGCCCCGGGGAGCTGTTTTTT.

The V gene is TRBV7-8, the J gene TRBJ2-5, with D maybe TRBD2 (5 bases). The DNA end is a closer match to TRBJ2-7, so the J assignment may be wrong. Germline V gene lookup returns CDR1 SGHVS and CDR2 FQNEAQ. This CDR3 spans 12 amino acids. Here the CDR3 DNA reads TGTGCCAGCAGCCCACGAGGGTACGAGCAGTACTTC. The encoded protein is CASSPRGYEQYF.

The count of this clone is one. The chain has TRBV25-1 and TRBJ1-4; TRBD1 matches 8 bases. V was pared by 1 base and J by 10 bases, with 14 bases of the junction left unmatched. The CDR3 consists of 17 residues. CDR1 and CDR2 from the germline V gene are MGHDK and SYGVNS. The CDR3, as DNA: TGTGCCAGCAGTGAATTGCCGGACAGGGCCCTACGCGGAAAACTGTTTTTT. The encoded protein is CASSELPDRALRGKLFF.

The chain recombines TRBV5-4 with TRBJ2-1; 10 nucleotides match TRBD2. V dropped 4 bases and J dropped 5; count of bases not matched to a gene: 9. CDR1 and CDR2 (germline): SGHNT, YYREEE (reference sequence). CDR3 length equals 16 residues. CDR3 protein: CASSVAGGQVHNEQFF. As DNA, the CDR3 is TGTGCCAGCAGCGTAGCGGGGGGTCAAGTCCACAATGAGCAGTTCTTC.

Here the CDR3 DNA reads TGCGCCAGCAGCCAAGATATGGGGGGGGGCCACAATGAGCAGTTCTTC. Protein sequence: CASSQDMGGGHNEQFF. The genes are TRBV4-1 and TRBJ2-1; possible D gene TRBD2, 7 bases. The CDR3 consists of 16 residues. CDR1 MGHRA and CDR2 YSYEKL come from the germline V gene. V lost 0 bases, J lost 5 bases, and 14 bases lay in between.

The V and J genes are TRBV7-3 and TRBJ1-1, with a tentative D call TRBD1 (5 bases). Germline loops: CDR1 SGHTA, CDR2 FQGTGA. Trimming removed 2 bases at V and 0 bases at J, with 16 bases between. The CDR3 runs to 17 residues. In nucleotides, the CDR3 is TGTGCCAGCAGCTTAGAGCAGGGATTCTTCATGAACACTGAAGCTTTCTTT. Its translation is CASSLEQGFFMNTEAFF. Looking up the rest from reference TRBV7-3 and TRBJ1-1 gives the full variable domain: GAGVSQTPSNKVTEKGKYVELRCDPISGHTALYWYRQSLGQGPEFLIYFQGTGAADDSGLPNDRFFAVRPEGSVSTLKIQRTERGDSAVYLCASSLEQGFFMNTEAFFGQGTRLTVV.

The CDR3 DNA follows: TGTGCCAGCTCACCAATAGCGAGGGGGCCGAACACTGAAGCTTTCTTT. Its translation: CASSPIARGPNTEAFF. The chain employs TRBV18 and TRBJ1-1, with 7 positions matching TRBD1. Trimming took 2 bases from V and 1 from J; bases not matched to a gene: 7. Germline CDR1 and CDR2: KGHSH and LQKENI. The CDR3 runs to 16 residues.

The chain joins TRBV6-5 to TRBJ1-3, with TRBD1 identical over 7 bases. In germline, CDR1 is MNHEY, CDR2 SVGAGI. Trimming cost V 2 bases and J 7 bases; bases outside gene matches: 8. The CDR3 sequence is 15 residues long. The CDR3 bases are TGTGCCAGCAGTTACGTGGGACAGCAAGGCAACACCATATATTTT. This encodes CASSYVGQQGNTIYF.

The chain is built from TRBV7-2 and TRBJ1-2; D is unresolved. CDR3 length: 13 residues. Trimming removed 2 bases at V and 7 bases at J, with 11 bases between. Germline lookup yields CDR1 SGHTA and CDR2 FQGNSA. CDR3 residues: CASSLSQEAGYTF. In DNA form, the CDR3 reads TGTGCCAGCAGCTTAAGTCAGGAGGCTGGCTACACCTTC.

V gene TRBV10-1 combines with J gene TRBJ1-4, with D maybe TRBD1 (6 bases). Germline loops: CDR1 WNHNN, CDR2 SYGVQD (reference sequence). The CDR3 loop spans 14 amino acids. Trimming left V 6 bases short and J 4 bases short, with 12 bases between. The CDR3 sequence: CASSAGTFNEKLFF. The CDR3 DNA reads TGCGCCAGCAGCGCCGGGACATTTAATGAAAAACTGTTTTTT.

The chain links TRBV9 to TRBJ1-4; 10 positions match TRBD1. The junction had 6 bases not matched to a gene; V was cut back by 3 bases and J by 7 bases. Germline CDR1 SGDLS, CDR2 YYNGEE. The CDR3 has 15 amino acids. CDR3 residues: CASSETGQGTEKLFF. The CDR3 coding sequence is TGTGCCAGCAGCGAGACGGGACAGGGGACTGAAAAACTGTTTTTT.

Comment on this clone: One end of the junction is discordant with germline, which a read error may explain. The genes are TRBV2 and TRBJ1-4, with TRBD1 matching 8 bases. The CDR3 has 12 amino acids. Germline values: CDR1 SNHLY, CDR2 FYNNEI. The CDR3 DNA follows: TGTGCCAGCAGTGAGACGCGGACAGGGTTCCTTTTT. It encodes CASSETRTGFLF.

The chain couples TRBV9 to TRBJ1-2, with D uncertain. V gave up 0 bases and J gave up 8 bases, with 20 bases separating them. The CDR3 extends over 16 amino acids. Germline CDR1 and CDR2: SGDLS and YYNGEE. In DNA, the CDR3 is TGTGCCAGCAGCGTAGCCGTGTGGGCCCAAGAAAACGGCTACACCTTC. This codes for CASSVAVWAQENGYTF.

This clone was seen ten or more times. The chain has TRBV29-1 and TRBJ2-1; TRBD1 might be the D (5 bases). CDR3 length: 15 residues. The V gene's germline CDR1 is SQVTM and CDR2 ANQGSEA. The V end lost 8 bases, the J end lost 0 bases, and 17 bases lay between the germline ends. CDR3 loop: CSPRLGRVSYNEQFF. For the CDR3, the DNA is TGCAGCCCCCGCTTGGGCAGGGTCTCCTACAATGAGCAGTTCTTC.

This clone was seen just once. This chain uses TRBV9 with TRBJ2-5, with a possible D match to TRBD2 (5 bases). The CDR3 sequence is 13 residues long. Germline CDR1 and CDR2: SGDLS and YYNGEE. The V end was cut by 0 bases, the J end by 7 bases, with 10 bases between. As DNA, the CDR3 is TGTGCCAGCAGCGTAGGACCAGAGGGGACCCAGTACTTC. Translated: CASSVGPEGTQYF.

As concerns this clone: This sample also contains other DNA sequences that code for the same CDR3. J is TRBJ1-1 and V is TRBV18; 8 bases fit TRBD1. The germline gives CDR1 KGHSH, CDR2 LQKENI. The CDR3 loop spans 14 amino acids. J was trimmed by 1 base and V by 4 bases; bases with no gene match: 2. CDR3 DNA: TGTGCCAGCTCACTCGACAGGGGGAACACTGAAGCTTTCTTT. It codes for CASSLDRGNTEAFF.

The genes are TRBV15 and TRBJ1-2; D gene ambiguous. Looked up from germline, CDR1 is LNHNV and CDR2 is YYDKDF (reference sequence). CDR3 length: 11 amino acids. V lost 8 bases and J lost 4, with 8 bases in between. The CDR3 here is CATSPGYGYTF. CDR3 DNA: TGTGCCACCTCGCCAGGCTATGGCTACACCTTC.

The chain links TRBV19 to TRBJ1-5; D may be TRBD1 (5 bases). The CDR3 is 15 residues long. Germline-derived CDR1 and CDR2 are LNHDA and SQIVND (reference sequence). Deletions cut 3 bases from V and 5 bases from J, with 14 bases between. The CDR3 sequence: CASSIERGGDQPQHF. Here the CDR3 DNA reads TGTGCCAGTAGTATCGAGAGGGGAGGGGATCAGCCCCAGCATTTT.

The sample holds a few counts of this clone. This rearrangement joins TRBV2 to TRBJ1-5; TRBD1 is a possible D gene (5 bases). The CDR3 consists of 13 residues. Germline CDR1 reads SNHLY; CDR2 reads FYNNEI. The ends were cut back, 3 bases at V and 4 bases at J, with 7 bases in the middle. CDR3 protein: CASSDTGNQPQHF. CDR3 DNA: TGTGCCAGCAGTGATACAGGTAATCAGCCCCAGCATTTT.

The chain combines TRBV4-3 with TRBJ2-1; no definite D call. This CDR3 spans 13 amino acids. Trimming removed 3 bases at V and 7 bases at J, with 10 bases between. Germline loops: CDR1 LGHNA, CDR2 YSLEER. This CDR3 is CASSQVTLNEQFF. CDR3 bases: TGCGCCAGCAGCCAGGTGACTCTGAATGAGCAGTTCTTC.

The chain has TRBV5-1 and TRBJ2-1, with D maybe TRBD2 (5 bases). The CDR3 extends over 14 amino acids. Trimming pared 1 base from V and 2 bases from J, leaving 7 bases between. CDR1 and CDR2 (germline): SGHRS, YFSETQ. The CDR3 reads CASSLMGAYNEQFF. The CDR3 nucleotides read TGCGCCAGCAGCTTGATGGGAGCCTACAATGAGCAGTTCTTC. The whole variable domain, filled in from reference TRBV5-1 and TRBJ2-1, reads KAGVTQTPRYLIKTRGQQVTLSCSPISGHRSVSWYQQTPGQGLQFLFEYFSETQRNKGNFPGRFSGRQFSNSRSEMNVSTLELGDSALYLCASSLMGAYNEQFFGPGTRLTVL.

The chain links TRBV6-1 to TRBJ1-2; 7 bases match TRBD1. The CDR3 is 15 residues long. CDR1 is MNHNS and CDR2 is SASEGT in the germline V gene. Trimming took 1 base from V and 1 from J; bases not matched to a gene: 3. In nucleotides, the CDR3 is TGTGCCAGCAGTGAAGGGGACAGCCATAACTATGGCTACACCTTC. Translation: CASSEGDSHNYGYTF.

The rearrangement joins TRBV12-5 to TRBJ1-2; D is uncertain. V lost 6 bases and J 3 bases, leaving 17 bases between the germline ends. Per the germline V gene, CDR1 is LGHNT and CDR2 is FRNRAP. CDR3 length equals 15 residues. CDR3 loop: CASGQLRGGDYGYTF. CDR3 coding DNA: TGTGCTAGTGGCCAACTCCGTGGAGGTGACTATGGCTACACCTTC.

J is TRBJ2-2 and V is TRBV5-4, with 8 bases lining up with TRBD1. CDR1 and CDR2 (germline): SGHNT, YYREEE (reference sequence). V lost 3 bases and J lost 2; bases outside the gene matches: 9. The CDR3 consists of 17 residues. In nucleotides, the CDR3 is TGTGCCAGCAGCTCGCCGACAGGGGTGGGAAACACCGGGGAGCTGTTTTTT. It specifies CASSSPTGVGNTGELFF.